This TCR beta chain was identified during a study of T cells after yellow fever vaccination. Looking at the study overall: Any fraction with a low cell number was prepared using SMART-Seq v4 Ultra Low Input. Study outcomes and limitations: Reappearing after the booster were most of the clones from primary vaccination (almost 97% CD4, approximately 85% CD8).

Trimming took off 1 base at V and 1 base at J, with 7 bases between the two ends. The germline gives CDR1 SGHTA, CDR2 FQGNSA. This CDR3 is built from 15 residues. This clonotype occurred a few times. Its antigen is unknown. TCRdb reprocessed the 5' RACE reads with MiXCR, giving one entry per CDR3 protein. Here the sample spans around 250,000 distinct CDR3 sequences, 6.9% being singletons. The TCR originated in a man aged 25 to 45 who received the YFV17D yellow fever vaccine. This material consisted of CD4+ T cells sorted from PBMCs, taken 15 days after the yellow fever booster vaccination. This sequence joins TRBV7-2 and TRBJ2-2; D ambiguous. The DNA of the CDR3 is TGTGCCAGCAGCTTAGTTTGGCGGAACACCGGGGAGCTGTTTTTT. This encodes CASSLVWRNTGELFF.